Listed here are 15 T cell receptor beta chains from one sample, sequenced in a study of blood T cell repertoires in COVID-19. Profiling relied on immunoSEQ multiplex PCR, and the TCRdb table lists in-frame clones only, not all of them. The table records 45,000 or so clones, roughly 87% of them present only once. Sequenced sample: peripheral blood. Receptor source: a human donor in a cohort sampled during active COVID-19.

The chain couples TRBV24-1 to TRBJ2-3, with 8 bases identical to TRBD1. Per the germline V gene, CDR1 is KGHDR and CDR2 is SFDVKD. V lost 8 bases, J lost 2 bases, and 8 bases stayed unmatched. The CDR3 contains 15 residues. DNA of the CDR3: TGTGCCACCAAACGGGACAGGAGACCCACAGATACGCAGTATTTT. Translation gives CATKRDRRPTDTQYF.

This clone showed up just once. The rearrangement joins TRBV7-2 to TRBJ2-6, with 7 bases that match TRBD1. V gave up 3 bases and J gave up 5 bases; unmatched junction bases: 13. Germline CDR1 SGHTA, CDR2 FQGNSA. This CDR3 has 18 residues. CDR3 amino acids: CASSFSDRAEAWANVLTF. The CDR3 DNA reads as TGTGCCAGCAGCTTCTCCGACAGGGCAGAAGCCTGGGCCAACGTCCTGACTTTC.

The chain employs TRBV4-1 and TRBJ2-1, with 7 bases that match TRBD2. The CDR3 covers 15 residues. Germline-derived CDR1 and CDR2 are MGHRA and YSYEKL. The V and J ends lost 1 base and 4 bases, in that order; junction bases with no gene match: 4. In DNA, the CDR3 is TGCGCCAGCAGCCAAGTGGCAGCGGGGTACAATGAGCAGTTCTTC. This codes for CASSQVAAGYNEQFF.

V usage is TRBV29-1 and J usage is TRBJ2-1; 9 bases are shared with TRBD2. CDR3 size: 15 residues. Germline trimming cut 4 bases from V and 10 bases from J; bases unmatched to any gene: 14. Per the germline V gene, CDR1 is SQVTM and CDR2 is ANQGSEA. This CDR3 is CSVGSLAGSSTEQFF. CDR3 nucleotides: TGCAGCGTTGGATCCCTAGCGGGATCCTCCACCGAGCAGTTCTTC.

The chain links TRBV19 to TRBJ1-5; 11 bases fit TRBD1. J was trimmed by 6 bases and V by 6 bases; bases with no gene match: 4. This CDR3 region has 14 residues. The germline CDR1 and CDR2 sequences are LNHDA and SQIVND (reference sequence). The CDR3 spells CASSGTGGIQPQHF. DNA of the CDR3: TGTGCCAGTAGCGGGACAGGGGGGATTCAGCCCCAGCATTTT.

The chain uses TRBV7-9 and TRBJ2-1; TRBD1 might be the D (5 bases). Germline V gene lookup returns CDR1 SEHNR and CDR2 FQNEAQ (reference sequence). Trimming stripped 5 bases from V and 8 bases from J, with 13 bases between. CDR3 length: 13 residues. DNA of the CDR3: TGTGCCAGCAGCCACGGTCAGGGCTATGAGCAGTTCTTC. This encodes CASSHGQGYEQFF.

The chain uses TRBV19 and TRBJ1-1, with no clear D. Germline V gives CDR1 LNHDA, CDR2 SQIVND (reference sequence). The V gene lost 8 bases and the J gene lost 1 base, with 17 bases spanning the gap. CDR3 length equals 15 residues. CDR3 sequence (DNA): TGTGCCAGTGAGAGTATGTGGCAGGAGAACACTGAAGCTTTCTTT. This gives the protein CASESMWQENTEAFF.

The chain carries TRBV19 and TRBJ2-1, with D tentatively TRBD2 (5 bases). Germline V CDR1 and CDR2: LNHDA, SQIVND (reference sequence). The germline V and J ends were trimmed by 5 bases and 6 bases, with 17 bases remaining between them. The CDR3 totals 15 residues. DNA for the CDR3: TGTGCCAGTAGTCTCCTGGTCGGGGAAGTCAATGAGCAGTTCTTC. Amino acid sequence: CASSLLVGEVNEQFF.

The V gene is TRBV29-1, the J gene TRBJ2-7; 7 bases line up with TRBD2. After removal of 4 bases from V and 6 bases from J, the junction contained 12 bases not matched to a gene. The CDR3 contains 14 residues. The germline V gene has CDR1 SQVTM and CDR2 ANQGSEA. CDR3 sequence: CSVGEGGGSGEQYF. The DNA of the CDR3 is TGCAGCGTTGGGGAGGGCGGCGGGAGTGGCGAGCAGTACTTC.

This clone was picked up one time. The chain is built from TRBV20-1 and TRBJ2-1; TRBD2 aligns across 13 bases. This CDR3 contains 17 residues. V was pared by 3 bases and J by 6 bases, with 11 bases of the junction left unmatched. Germline V gene sequence: CDR1 DFQATT, CDR2 SNEGSKA (reference sequence). CDR3 coding DNA: TGCAGTGCTAGTGCACTAGCGGGAGGGAGGGTACTCAATGAGCAGTTCTTC. This sequence encodes CSASALAGGRVLNEQFF.

CDR3 DNA: TGTGCCAGCAGTCCCTCCAGACTAGCGGGGCGAACCTACAATGAGCAGTTCTTC. Translated: CASSPSRLAGRTYNEQFF. The chain combines TRBV28 with TRBJ2-1, with 11 bases that match TRBD2. Germline CDR1 MDHEN, CDR2 SYDVKM. The junction had 11 bases not matched to a gene; V was cut back by 5 bases and J by 2 bases. The CDR3 has 18 residues.

This chain uses TRBV2 with TRBJ1-5; perhaps TRBD1 as D (5 bases). Germline CDR1 is SNHLY and CDR2 is FYNNEI. V lost 6 bases to trimming and J lost 7 bases, with 22 bases between them. This CDR3 comprises 16 residues. The CDR3 sequence is CASRRQGEIGHQPQHF. The CDR3 DNA sequence: TGTGCCAGCAGGCGTCAAGGGGAAATTGGACACCAGCCCCAGCATTTT.

The chain carries TRBV9 and TRBJ2-3, with 11 bases identical to TRBD1. Germline values: CDR1 SGDLS, CDR2 YYNGEE. After removal of 6 bases from V and 5 bases from J, the junction contained 5 bases not matched to a gene. This CDR3 is 14 amino acids long. CDR3 nucleotide sequence: TGTGCCAGCACCCGGACAGGGGGCGGAGATACGCAGTATTTT. This gives the protein CASTRTGGGDTQYF.

V and J are TRBV7-3 and TRBJ2-1; 12 positions match TRBD2. This CDR3 is 15 amino acids long. The germline CDR1 and CDR2 sequences are SGHTA and FQGTGA. The V gene end was trimmed by 5 bases and the J gene end by 9 bases; junction bases not matched to a gene: 8. The CDR3 coding sequence is TGTGCCAGCAGCCTTAATCTAGCGGGAGGGGGTGAGCAGTTCTTC. Its protein is CASSLNLAGGGEQFF.

V is TRBV28 and J is TRBJ1-5, with a weak D call TRBD1 (5 bases). Deletions cut 5 bases from V and 8 bases from J, with 19 bases between. Germline loops: CDR1 MDHEN, CDR2 SYDVKM. The CDR3 runs 15 residues. For the CDR3, the DNA is TGTGCCAGCAGTGATGCCGGACAAGACACTAAGCCCCAGCATTTT. This gives the protein CASSDAGQDTKPQHF.